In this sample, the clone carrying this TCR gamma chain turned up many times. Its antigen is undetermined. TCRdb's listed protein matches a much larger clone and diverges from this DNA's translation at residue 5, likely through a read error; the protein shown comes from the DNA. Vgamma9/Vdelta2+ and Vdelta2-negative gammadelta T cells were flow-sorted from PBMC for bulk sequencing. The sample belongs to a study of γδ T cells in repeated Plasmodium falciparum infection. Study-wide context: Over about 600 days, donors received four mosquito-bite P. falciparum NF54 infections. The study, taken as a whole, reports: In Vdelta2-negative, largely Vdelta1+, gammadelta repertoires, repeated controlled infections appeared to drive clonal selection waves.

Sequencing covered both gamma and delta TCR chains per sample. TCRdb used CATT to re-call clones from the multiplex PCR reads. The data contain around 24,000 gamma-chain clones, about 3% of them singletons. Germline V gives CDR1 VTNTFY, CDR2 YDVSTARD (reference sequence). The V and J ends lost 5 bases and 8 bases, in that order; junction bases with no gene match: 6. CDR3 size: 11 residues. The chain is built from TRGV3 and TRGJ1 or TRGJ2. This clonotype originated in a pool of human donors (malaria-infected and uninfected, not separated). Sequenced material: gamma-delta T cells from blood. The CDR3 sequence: CATWGRHKKLF. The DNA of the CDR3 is TGTGCCACCTGGGGCAGACATAAGAAACTCTTT.